This T cell receptor beta chain was profiled in a study of blood T cell repertoires in COVID-19. The protocol was immunoSEQ multiplex PCR, while the TCRdb copy is restricted to in-frame clones and leaves out a portion. The table lists 250,000 to 350,000 clones, about nine tenths of them singletons. The germline V and J ends were trimmed by 1 base and 2 bases, with 4 bases remaining between them. Germline loops: CDR1 SGHNT, CDR2 YENEEA. The CDR3 has 13 residues. The chain has TRBV11-3 and TRBJ2-3, with unresolved D. Sample: peripheral blood. The receptor comes from a man aged 18 to 29 with active or convalescent COVID-19. CDR3 DNA: TGTGCCAGCAGCTTAGCCTACACAGATACGCAGTATTTT. Its translation: CASSLAYTDTQYF.